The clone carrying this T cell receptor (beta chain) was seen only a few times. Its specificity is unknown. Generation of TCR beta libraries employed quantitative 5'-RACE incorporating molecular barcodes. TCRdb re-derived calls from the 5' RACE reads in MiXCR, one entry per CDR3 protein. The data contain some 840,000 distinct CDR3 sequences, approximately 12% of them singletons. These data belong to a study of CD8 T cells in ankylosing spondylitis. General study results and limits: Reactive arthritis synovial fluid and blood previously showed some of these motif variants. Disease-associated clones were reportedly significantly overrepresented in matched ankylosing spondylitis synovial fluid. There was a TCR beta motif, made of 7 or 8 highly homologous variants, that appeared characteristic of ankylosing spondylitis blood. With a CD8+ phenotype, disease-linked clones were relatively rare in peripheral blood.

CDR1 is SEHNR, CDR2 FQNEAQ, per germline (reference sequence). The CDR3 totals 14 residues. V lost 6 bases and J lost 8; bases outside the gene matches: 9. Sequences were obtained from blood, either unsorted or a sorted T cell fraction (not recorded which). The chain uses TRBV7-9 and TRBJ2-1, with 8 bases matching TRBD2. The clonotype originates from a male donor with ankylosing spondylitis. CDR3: CASSFSGNRDEQFF. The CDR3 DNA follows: TGTGCCAGCAGTTTTAGCGGGAATAGAGATGAGCAGTTCTTC.